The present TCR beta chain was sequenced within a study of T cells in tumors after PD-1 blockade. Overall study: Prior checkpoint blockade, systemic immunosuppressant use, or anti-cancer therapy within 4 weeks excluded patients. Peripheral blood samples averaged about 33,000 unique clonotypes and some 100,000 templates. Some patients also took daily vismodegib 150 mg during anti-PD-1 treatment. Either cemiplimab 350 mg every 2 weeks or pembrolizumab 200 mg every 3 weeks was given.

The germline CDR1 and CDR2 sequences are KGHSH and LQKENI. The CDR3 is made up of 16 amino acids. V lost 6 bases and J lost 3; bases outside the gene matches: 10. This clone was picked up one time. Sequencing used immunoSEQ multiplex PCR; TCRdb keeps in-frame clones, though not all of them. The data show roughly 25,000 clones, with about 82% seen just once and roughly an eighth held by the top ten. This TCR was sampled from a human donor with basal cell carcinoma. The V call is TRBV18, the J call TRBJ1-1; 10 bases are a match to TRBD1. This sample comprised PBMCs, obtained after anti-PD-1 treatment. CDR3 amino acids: CASSHKTGTGDTEAFF. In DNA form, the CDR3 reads TGTGCCAGCTCCCACAAAACCGGGACAGGGGACACTGAAGCTTTCTTT. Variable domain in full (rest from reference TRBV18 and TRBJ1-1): NAGVMQNPRHLVRRRGQEARLRCSPMKGHSHVYWYRQLPEEGLKFMVYLQKENIIDESGMPKERFSAEFPKEGPSILRIQQVVRGDSAAYFCASSHKTGTGDTEAFFGQGTRLTVV.